Listed below are T cell receptor beta chains from one sample, sequenced in a study of CD8+ T cells in alopecia areata. Method: immunoSEQ multiplex PCR; TCRdb's copy keeps in-frame clones and lacks some. The sample has 100,000 to 150,000 clones, roughly 54% seen once. The starting material was CD4+ T cells sorted from blood, obtained at week 0. The receptors shown here come from a human donor with alopecia areata. CDR3s include the opening cysteine and the closing phenylalanine or tryptophan. The D gene is left open where the match is weak. Clone size is given for some rows only: seen once, a few or many times, or a class if the clone is expanded.

TRBJ1-1 | TRBV29-1 | . | . | TGCAGCGTTATAACAGGGCGGGAGACTGAAGCTTTCTTT | CSVITGRETEAFF
TRBJ2-1 | TRBV5-1 | . | few | TGCGCCAGCAGCTTGGGGGTAGCTTCCTACAATGAGCAGTTCTTC | CASSLGVASYNEQFF
TRBJ2-2 | TRBV10-3 | . | . | TGTGCCATCAGTGCGGCAGGGAGTAACACCGGGGAGCTGTTTTTT | CAISAAGSNTGELFF
TRBJ2-1 | TRBV28 | TRBD2 | . | TGTGCCAGCAGTTCTATTACTAGCGGCATCTACAATGAGCAGTTCTTC | CASSSITSGIYNEQFF
TRBJ2-7 | TRBV27 | . | few | TGTGCCAGCAGTTTACGGTGGACAGCCTCTGCCCTCGAGCAGTACTTC | CASSLRWTASALEQYF
TRBJ2-5 | TRBV27 | . | . | TGTGCCAGCAGTTTACCCGGAGGAGGGACCCAGTACTTC | CASSLPGGGTQYF
TRBJ2-2 | TRBV18 | . | . | TGTGCCAGCTCACCACGGGGCCCGGTCACCGGGGAGCTGTTTTTT | CASSPRGPVTGELFF
TRBJ1-2 | TRBV2 | . | . | TGTGCCAGCAGTGAGAGGGACCGGCTCGGGGGCTACACCTTC | CASSERDRLGGYTF
TRBJ1-1 | TRBV29-1 | . | . | TGCAGCGTTGAGACGGATAAGAGCCCTGAAGCTTTCTTT | CSVETDKSPEAFF
TRBJ1-2 | TRBV27 | . | . | TGTGCCAGCAGTTTTGCAGGGTTCTATGGCTACACCTTC | CASSFAGFYGYTF